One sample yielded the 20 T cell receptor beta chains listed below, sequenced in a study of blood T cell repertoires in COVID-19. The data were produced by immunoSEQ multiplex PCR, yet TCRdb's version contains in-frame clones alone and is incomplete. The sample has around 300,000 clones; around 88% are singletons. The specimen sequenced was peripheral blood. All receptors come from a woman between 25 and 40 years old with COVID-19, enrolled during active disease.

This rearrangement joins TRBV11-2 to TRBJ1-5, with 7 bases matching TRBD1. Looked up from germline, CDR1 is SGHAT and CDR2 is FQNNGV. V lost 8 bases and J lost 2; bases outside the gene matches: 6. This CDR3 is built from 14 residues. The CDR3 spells CASGAGTGNQPQHF. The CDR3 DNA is TGTGCCAGCGGCGCCGGGACAGGCAATCAGCCCCAGCATTTT. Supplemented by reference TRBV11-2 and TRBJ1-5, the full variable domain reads EAGVAQSPRYKIIEKRQSVAFWCNPISGHATLYWYQQILGQGPKLLIQFQNNGVVDDSQLPKDRFSAERLKGVDSTLKIQPAKLEDSAVYLCASGAGTGNQPQHFGDGTRLSIL.

CDR3 amino acids: CASSLVGPAQYF. In DNA, the CDR3 is TGTGCCAGCAGCTTGGTGGGCCCGGCCCAGTACTTC. The chain is built from TRBV5-8 and TRBJ2-5; D call uncertain. The germline V and J ends were trimmed by 0 bases and 9 bases, with 9 bases remaining between them. The CDR3 consists of 12 residues. Germline CDR1 SGHTS, CDR2 YDEGEE.

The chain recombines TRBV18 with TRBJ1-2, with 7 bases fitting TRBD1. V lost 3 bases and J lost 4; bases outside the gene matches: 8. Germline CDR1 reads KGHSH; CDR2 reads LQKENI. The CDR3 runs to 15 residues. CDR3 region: CASSPETGMPYGYTF. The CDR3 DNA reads TGTGCCAGCTCACCCGAGACAGGGATGCCCTATGGCTACACCTTC.

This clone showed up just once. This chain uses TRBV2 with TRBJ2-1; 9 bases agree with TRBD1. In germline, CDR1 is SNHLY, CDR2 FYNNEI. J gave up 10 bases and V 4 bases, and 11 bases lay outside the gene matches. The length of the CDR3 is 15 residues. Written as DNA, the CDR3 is TGTGCCAGCAGTGTGGACAGGGGCTTAATAACAGAGCAGTTCTTC. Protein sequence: CASSVDRGLITEQFF.

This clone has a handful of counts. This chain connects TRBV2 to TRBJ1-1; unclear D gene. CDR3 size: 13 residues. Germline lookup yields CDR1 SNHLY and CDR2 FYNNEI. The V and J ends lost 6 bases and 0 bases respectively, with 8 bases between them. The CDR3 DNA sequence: TGTGCCAGCAGCTTAGATCTGAACACTGAAGCTTTCTTT. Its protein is CASSLDLNTEAFF.

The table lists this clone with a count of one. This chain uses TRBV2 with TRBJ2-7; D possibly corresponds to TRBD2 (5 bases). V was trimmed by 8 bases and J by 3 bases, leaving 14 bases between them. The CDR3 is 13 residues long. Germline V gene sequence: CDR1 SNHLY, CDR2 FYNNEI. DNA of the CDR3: TGTGCCAGCTTACGAGGCGAGGGCTACGAGCAGTACGTC. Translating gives CASLRGEGYEQYV.

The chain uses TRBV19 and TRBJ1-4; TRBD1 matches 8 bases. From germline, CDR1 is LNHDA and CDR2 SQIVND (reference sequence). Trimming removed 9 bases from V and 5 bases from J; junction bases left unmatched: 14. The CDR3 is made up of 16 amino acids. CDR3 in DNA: TGTGCCAGCTCGAGACAGGGGCGAGGATTAAATGAAAAACTGTTTTTT. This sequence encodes CASSRQGRGLNEKLFF.

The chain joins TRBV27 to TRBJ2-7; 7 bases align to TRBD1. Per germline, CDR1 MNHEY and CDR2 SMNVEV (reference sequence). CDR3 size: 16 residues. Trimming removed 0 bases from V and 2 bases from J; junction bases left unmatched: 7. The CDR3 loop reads CASSLSGDRLTYEQYF. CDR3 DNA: TGTGCCAGCAGTTTATCGGGGGACAGACTAACCTACGAGCAGTACTTC.

CDR3 amino acids: CASSPETGTGTGELFF. CDR3 in DNA: TGCGCCAGCAGCCCAGAGACAGGGACGGGGACCGGGGAGCTGTTTTTT. This chain uses TRBV5-1 with TRBJ2-2, with 7 positions matching TRBD1. Per the germline V gene, CDR1 is SGHRS and CDR2 is YFSETQ. V was clipped by 4 bases and J by 5 bases; unmatched bases: 11. The CDR3 spans 16 residues.

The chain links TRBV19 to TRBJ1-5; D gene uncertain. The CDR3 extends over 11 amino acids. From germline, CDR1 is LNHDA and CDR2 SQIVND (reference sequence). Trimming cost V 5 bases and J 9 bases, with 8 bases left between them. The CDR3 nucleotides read TGTGCCAGTAGTGAGTCGGGGCCCCAGCATTTT. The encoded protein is CASSESGPQHF. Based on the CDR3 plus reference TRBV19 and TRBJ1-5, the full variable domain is DGGITQSPKYLFRKEGQNVTLSCEQNLNHDAMYWYRQDPGQGLRLIYYSQIVNDFQKGDIAEGYSVSREKKESFPLTVTSAQKNPTAFYLCASSESGPQHFGDGTRLSIL.

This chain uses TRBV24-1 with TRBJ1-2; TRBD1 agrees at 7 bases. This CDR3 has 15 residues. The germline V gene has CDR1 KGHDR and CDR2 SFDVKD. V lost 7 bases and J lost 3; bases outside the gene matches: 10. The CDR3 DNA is TGTGCCACCAGGGACAGGCCGAATCAATACTATGGCTACACCTTC. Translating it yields CATRDRPNQYYGYTF.

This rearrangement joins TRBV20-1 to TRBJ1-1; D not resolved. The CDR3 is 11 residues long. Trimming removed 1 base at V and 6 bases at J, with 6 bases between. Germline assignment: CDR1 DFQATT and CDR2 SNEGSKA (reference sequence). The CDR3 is CSARAIAEAFF. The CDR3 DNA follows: TGCAGTGCTAGAGCTATTGCTGAAGCTTTCTTT.

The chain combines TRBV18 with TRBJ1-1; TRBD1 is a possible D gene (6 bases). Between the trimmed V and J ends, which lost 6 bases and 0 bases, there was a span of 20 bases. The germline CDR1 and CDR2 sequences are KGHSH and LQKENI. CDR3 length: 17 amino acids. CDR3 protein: CASSRTTSRGMNTEAFF. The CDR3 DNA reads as TGTGCCAGCTCGCGGACCACGTCCAGGGGCATGAACACTGAAGCTTTCTTT.

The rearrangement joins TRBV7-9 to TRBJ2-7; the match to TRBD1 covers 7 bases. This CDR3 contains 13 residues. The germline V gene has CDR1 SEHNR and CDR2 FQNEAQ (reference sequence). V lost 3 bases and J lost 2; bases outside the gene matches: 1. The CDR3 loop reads CASSFQGAYEQYF. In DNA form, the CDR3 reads TGTGCCAGCAGCTTTCAGGGGGCCTACGAGCAGTACTTC.

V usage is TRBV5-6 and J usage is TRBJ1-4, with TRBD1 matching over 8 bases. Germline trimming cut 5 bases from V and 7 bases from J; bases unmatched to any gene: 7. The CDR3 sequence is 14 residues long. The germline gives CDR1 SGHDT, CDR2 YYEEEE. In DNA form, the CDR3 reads TGTGCCAGCAGTCGCACAGGGGGAAGTGAAAAACTGTTTTTT. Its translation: CASSRTGGSEKLFF.

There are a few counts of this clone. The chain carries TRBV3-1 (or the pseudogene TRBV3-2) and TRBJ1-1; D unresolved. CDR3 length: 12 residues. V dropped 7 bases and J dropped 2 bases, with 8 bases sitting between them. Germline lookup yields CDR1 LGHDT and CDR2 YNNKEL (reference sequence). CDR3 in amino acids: CASTGSNTEAFF. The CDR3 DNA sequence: TGTGCCAGCACGGGGAGTAACACTGAAGCTTTCTTT.

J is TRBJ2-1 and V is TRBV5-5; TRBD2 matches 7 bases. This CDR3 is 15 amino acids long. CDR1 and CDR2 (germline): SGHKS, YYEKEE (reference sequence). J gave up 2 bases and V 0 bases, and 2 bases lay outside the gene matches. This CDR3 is CASSLAGLPYNEQFF. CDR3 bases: TGTGCCAGCAGCTTGGCGGGACTACCCTACAATGAGCAGTTCTTC.

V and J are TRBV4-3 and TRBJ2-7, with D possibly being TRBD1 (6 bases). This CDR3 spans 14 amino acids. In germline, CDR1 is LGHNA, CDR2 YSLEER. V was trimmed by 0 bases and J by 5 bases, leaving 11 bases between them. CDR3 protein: CASSQEGAQDEQYF. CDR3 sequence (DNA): TGCGCCAGCAGCCAAGAGGGGGCTCAGGACGAGCAGTACTTC.

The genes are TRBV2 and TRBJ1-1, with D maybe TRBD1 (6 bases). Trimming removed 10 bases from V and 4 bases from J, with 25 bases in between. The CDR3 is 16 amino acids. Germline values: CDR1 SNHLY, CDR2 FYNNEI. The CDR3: CATSRNGQSYSTEAFF. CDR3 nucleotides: TGTGCCACCTCTAGGAATGGACAGTCCTATTCCACTGAAGCTTTCTTT. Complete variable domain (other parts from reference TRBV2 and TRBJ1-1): EPEVTQTPSHQVTQMGQEVILRCVPISNHLYFYWYRQILGQKVEFLVSFYNNEISEKSEIFDDQFSVERPDGSNFTLKIRSTKLEDSAMYFCATSRNGQSYSTEAFFGQGTRLTVV.

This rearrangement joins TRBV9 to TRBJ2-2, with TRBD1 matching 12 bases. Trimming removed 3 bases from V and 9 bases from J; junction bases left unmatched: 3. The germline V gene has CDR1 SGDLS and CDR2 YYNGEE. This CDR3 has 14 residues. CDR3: CASSAGTGGRELFF. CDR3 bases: TGTGCCAGCAGCGCCGGGACAGGGGGCCGGGAGCTGTTTTTT.